The present TCR beta chain was sequenced within a study of blood T cell repertoires in COVID-19. Libraries were prepared by immunoSEQ multiplex PCR; TCRdb keeps only in-frame clonotypes and omits some of them. The table lists 180,000 or so clones, around 80% of them singletons. Trimming took off 4 bases at V and 7 bases at J, with 15 bases between the two ends. The CDR3 consists of 14 residues. Germline assignment: CDR1 SGHRS and CDR2 YFSETQ. This chain joins TRBV5-1 and TRBJ2-4; D is possibly TRBD2 (6 bases). This sequence originates from a man aged 50 to 59 who had recovered from COVID-19. Sequencing used PBMCs or T cells enriched from blood (not recorded which). The CDR3 region is CASSLSGLGNIQYF. CDR3 in DNA: TGCGCCAGCAGCCTCAGCGGGCTAGGGAACATTCAGTACTTC.